Listed below are T cell receptor beta chains from one sample, sequenced in a study of blood T cell repertoires in COVID-19. Here immunoSEQ multiplex PCR was the method, and the copy in TCRdb shows in-frame clones only, minus some. The sample has fewer than 150,000 clones, approximately 85% seen once. Sequenced: peripheral blood. Receptors originate from a human donor in a cohort sampled during active COVID-19. CDR3s include the opening cysteine and the closing phenylalanine or tryptophan. A D gene is named only where the DNA matches it firmly. Only some rows state a clone size, as once, few, many or a class for expanded clones.

size: -; D: -; J: TRBJ1-5; V: TRBV4-1; CDR3: CASSPDSELEPYSNQPQHF; DNA: TGCGCCAGCAGCCCGGACAGCGAACTAGAACCTTATAGCAATCAGCCCCAGCATTTT
size: -; D: -; J: TRBJ2-7; V: TRBV14; CDR3: CASSQGWGRTYVTEQYF; DNA: TGTGCCAGCAGCCAAGGTTGGGGGCGAACCTATGTAACCGAGCAGTACTTC
size: -; D: -; J: TRBJ1-1; V: TRBV6-5; CDR3: CASSYRPGTEAFF; DNA: TGTGCCAGCAGTTACCGCCCGGGCACTGAAGCTTTCTTT
size: -; D: TRBD1; J: TRBJ1-2; V: TRBV9; CDR3: CASSPHNPGTGLYTF; DNA: TGTGCCAGCAGCCCCCATAACCCGGGGACAGGGTTGTACACCTTC
size: -; D: TRBD1; J: TRBJ2-7; V: TRBV7-9; CDR3: CASSSRDRVYEQYF; DNA: TGTGCCAGCAGCTCCCGGGACAGGGTCTACGAGCAGTACTTC
size: once; D: -; J: TRBJ2-1; V: TRBV7-9; CDR3: CASSLRPRSSYNEQFF; DNA: TGTGCCAGCAGCTTACGCCCGCGGAGCTCCTACAATGAGCAGTTCTTC
size: -; D: -; J: TRBJ2-7; V: TRBV30; CDR3: CAWSQRVEQYF; DNA: TGTGCCTGGAGTCAGCGTGTGGAGCAGTACTTC
size: -; D: TRBD1; J: TRBJ2-3; V: TRBV7-9; CDR3: CASSPWTGASTDTQYF; DNA: TGTGCCAGCAGCCCTTGGACAGGAGCTAGCACAGATACGCAGTATTTT
size: -; D: TRBD1; J: TRBJ2-7; V: TRBV27; CDR3: CASSHRGRDYEQYF; DNA: TGTGCCAGCAGTCACAGGGGGCGGGACTACGAGCAGTACTTC
size: -; D: TRBD1; J: TRBJ1-5; V: TRBV6-5; CDR3: CASSSRQGIGNQPQHF; DNA: TGTGCCAGCAGTTCACGACAGGGGATAGGCAATCAGCCCCAGCATTTT
size: -; D: -; J: TRBJ1-1; V: TRBV5-4; CDR3: CASSLGGPSTEAFF; DNA: TGTGCCAGCAGCTTGGGTGGGCCATCCACTGAAGCTTTCTTT
size: -; D: -; J: TRBJ1-2; V: TRBV30; CDR3: CAWSVFQGGGYTF; DNA: TGTGCCTGGAGTGTATTCCAGGGAGGTGGCTACACCTTC
size: few; D: -; J: TRBJ2-3; V: TRBV24-1; CDR3: CATSDGGGAWTDTQYF; DNA: TGTGCCACCAGTGATGGGGGGGGCGCGTGGACAGATACGCAGTATTTT
size: few; D: TRBD2; J: TRBJ2-2; V: TRBV4-1; CDR3: CASSFASGGKSNTGELFF; DNA: TGCGCCAGCAGCTTCGCTAGCGGGGGGAAATCGAACACCGGGGAGCTGTTTTTT
size: -; D: -; J: TRBJ2-1; V: TRBV7-9; CDR3: CASNPASGNNEQFF; DNA: TGTGCCAGCAACCCTGCATCAGGGAACAATGAGCAGTTCTTC
size: -; D: TRBD1; J: TRBJ1-2; V: TRBV25-1; CDR3: CASSEWGGQGDGYTF; DNA: TGTGCCAGCAGTGAATGGGGGGGACAGGGGGATGGCTACACCTTC
size: -; D: -; J: TRBJ2-7; V: TRBV5-6; CDR3: CASSLGGDSYEQYF; DNA: TGTGCCAGCAGCTTGGGGGGCGACAGCTACGAGCAGTACTTC
size: -; D: -; J: TRBJ1-1; V: TRBV6-5; CDR3: CASSSPEVKGAEAFF; DNA: TGTGCCAGCAGTTCCCCAGAGGTGAAGGGGGCTGAAGCTTTCTTT
size: -; D: TRBD1; J: TRBJ2-7; V: TRBV13; CDR3: CASSLARGTANPYEQYF; DNA: TGTGCCAGCAGCTTAGCGAGGGGGACAGCTAACCCCTACGAGCAGTACTTC
size: -; D: -; J: TRBJ1-1; V: TRBV4-1; CDR3: CASRAGVFQNTEAFF; DNA: TGCGCCAGCAGGGCAGGGGTCTTTCAGAACACTGAAGCTTTCTTT
size: once; D: TRBD1; J: TRBJ1-2; V: TRBV5-1; CDR3: CASGQGDYGYTF; DNA: TGCGCCAGCGGGCAGGGGGACTATGGCTACACCTTC
size: -; D: -; J: TRBJ1-5; V: TRBV10-3; CDR3: CAISGRGDQPQHF; DNA: TGTGCCATCAGTGGGAGGGGTGATCAGCCCCAGCATTTT
size: -; D: -; J: TRBJ2-7; V: TRBV7-3; CDR3: CAVTPDYEQYF; DNA: TGTGCCGTTACCCCAGACTACGAGCAGTACTTC
size: -; D: -; J: TRBJ2-5; V: TRBV3-1/TRBV3-2; CDR3: CASSQVRETQYF; DNA: TGTGCCAGCAGCCAAGTCCGGGAGACCCAGTACTTC
size: many; D: -; J: TRBJ2-2; V: TRBV9; CDR3: CASSVGADTRTGELFF; DNA: TGTGCCAGCAGCGTTGGTGCGGACACAAGGACCGGGGAGCTGTTTTTT
size: few; D: TRBD1; J: TRBJ1-6; V: TRBV5-6; CDR3: CASTDSRTGRWNSPLHF; DNA: TGTGCCAGCACCGATTCGAGGACAGGGAGGTGGAATTCACCCCTCCACTTT
size: -; D: -; J: TRBJ1-6; V: TRBV27; CDR3: CASSFDSYSPLHF; DNA: TGTGCCAGCAGTTTTGACAGCTATTCACCCCTCCACTTT
size: -; D: TRBD1; J: TRBJ1-2; V: TRBV7-2; CDR3: CASSLEGRQGYYGYTF; DNA: TGTGCCAGCAGCTTAGAAGGGAGACAGGGTTACTATGGCTACACCTTC
size: few; D: TRBD1; J: TRBJ2-6; V: TRBV27; CDR3: CASSSNRDRVSGANVLTF; DNA: TGTGCCAGCAGTAGCAACCGGGACAGGGTGTCTGGGGCCAACGTCCTGACTTTC
size: -; D: -; J: TRBJ1-3; V: TRBV7-8; CDR3: CASSPNSPGGGNTIYF; DNA: TGTGCCAGCAGCCCTAATAGCCCGGGTGGAGGAAACACCATATATTTT
size: -; D: TRBD1; J: TRBJ1-5; V: TRBV19; CDR3: CASRTEGWTGDNQPQHF; DNA: TGTGCCAGTAGGACTGAAGGCTGGACAGGTGACAATCAGCCCCAGCATTTT
size: -; D: TRBD2; J: TRBJ2-3; V: TRBV2; CDR3: CASKTSGGVDTQYF; DNA: TGTGCCAGCAAGACTAGCGGGGGGGTCGATACGCAGTATTTT
size: -; D: -; J: TRBJ2-5; V: TRBV7-2; CDR3: CASNRQPKETQYF; DNA: TGTGCCAGCAACAGACAACCAAAAGAGACCCAGTACTTC
size: -; D: -; J: TRBJ1-4; V: TRBV5-1; CDR3: CASSRLGTTNEKLFF; DNA: TGCGCCAGCAGCCGACTGGGTACGACTAATGAAAAACTGTTTTTT
size: -; D: -; J: TRBJ1-2; V: TRBV4-1; CDR3: CASSQLGLYGYTF; DNA: TGCGCCAGCAGCCAACTAGGATTGTATGGCTACACCTTC
size: -; D: TRBD1; J: TRBJ2-2; V: TRBV19; CDR3: CASSRAGGYTGELFF; DNA: TGTGCCAGTAGCCGGGCAGGGGGCTACACCGGGGAGCTGTTTTTT
size: -; D: TRBD2; J: TRBJ2-1; V: TRBV3-1/TRBV3-2; CDR3: CASSPHEGRGTYNEQFF; DNA: TGTGCCAGCAGCCCACACGAGGGGCGGGGGACCTACAATGAGCAGTTCTTC
size: once; D: -; J: TRBJ2-2; V: TRBV4-1; CDR3: CASSQALTGELFF; DNA: TGCGCCAGCAGCCAGGCACTGACTGGGGAGCTGTTTTTT
size: -; D: -; J: TRBJ2-7; V: TRBV19; CDR3: CASSTTGARGEQYF; DNA: TGTGCCAGTAGTACGACAGGCGCCAGGGGCGAGCAGTACTTC
size: -; D: -; J: TRBJ1-4; V: TRBV11-3; CDR3: CASSRTDEKLFF; DNA: TGTGCCAGCAGCAGGACAGATGAAAAACTGTTTTTT
size: -; D: -; J: TRBJ1-1; V: TRBV18; CDR3: CASSKADNSDTEAFF; DNA: TGTGCCAGCTCAAAAGCTGACAATTCGGACACTGAAGCTTTCTTT
size: -; D: TRBD1; J: TRBJ1-3; V: TRBV2; CDR3: CASSDRGTAEGTGNTIYF; DNA: TGTGCCAGCAGTGACAGGGGGACAGCAGAAGGAACTGGAAACACCATATATTTT
size: -; D: -; J: TRBJ2-5; V: TRBV5-1; CDR3: CASSFQGQETQYF; DNA: TGCGCCAGCAGCTTCCAGGGCCAAGAGACCCAGTACTTC
size: once; D: -; J: TRBJ1-1; V: TRBV5-1; CDR3: CASSLEGDRPEAFF; DNA: TGCGCCAGCAGCTTGGAGGGTGACAGGCCTGAAGCTTTCTTT
size: -; D: TRBD2; J: TRBJ2-5; V: TRBV7-2; CDR3: CASSSPLGRNQETQYF; DNA: TGTGCCAGCAGCTCACCTCTCGGGAGGAACCAAGAGACCCAGTACTTC
size: -; D: TRBD1; J: TRBJ2-7; V: TRBV7-9; CDR3: CASSLSGQGAYEQYF; DNA: TGTGCCAGCAGCTTATCTGGACAGGGAGCCTACGAGCAGTACTTC
size: -; D: TRBD2; J: TRBJ2-2; V: TRBV27; CDR3: CASSWSGGTGELFF; DNA: TGTGCCAGCAGTTGGAGCGGGGGCACCGGGGAGCTGTTTTTT
size: -; D: -; J: TRBJ2-7; V: TRBV7-9; CDR3: CASSSLVEMDEQYF; DNA: TGTGCCAGCAGCTCTCTGGTGGAGATGGACGAGCAGTACTTC
size: -; D: TRBD1; J: TRBJ1-1; V: TRBV6-5; CDR3: CASRDRDWGTEAFF; DNA: TGTGCCAGCAGGGACAGGGATTGGGGCACTGAAGCTTTCTTT
size: -; D: -; J: TRBJ1-3; V: TRBV5-1; CDR3: CASSLVPTGSYSGNTIYF; DNA: TGCGCCAGCAGCTTGGTCCCAACAGGGTCTTACTCTGGAAACACCATATATTTT
size: -; D: TRBD1; J: TRBJ2-2; V: TRBV7-3; CDR3: CASRETGVTGELFF; DNA: TGTGCCAGCAGGGAAACAGGGGTCACCGGGGAGCTGTTTTTT
size: -; D: TRBD1; J: TRBJ1-2; V: TRBV15; CDR3: CATSRDGQAAYGYTF; DNA: TGTGCCACCAGCAGAGATGGACAGGCGGCCTATGGCTACACCTTC
size: -; D: TRBD1; J: TRBJ2-5; V: TRBV18; CDR3: CASTDRGATQYF; DNA: TGTGCCAGCACCGACAGGGGGGCGACCCAGTACTTC
size: -; D: -; J: TRBJ1-1; V: TRBV7-2; CDR3: CASSLATGNTEAFF; DNA: TGTGCCAGCAGCTTAGCGACAGGGAACACTGAAGCTTTCTTT
size: -; D: -; J: TRBJ1-2; V: TRBV6-5; CDR3: CASSYSKQSYGYTF; DNA: TGTGCCAGCAGTTACTCGAAACAGAGCTATGGCTACACCTTC
size: -; D: -; J: TRBJ2-1; V: TRBV5-6; CDR3: CASSLDRDNEQFF; DNA: TGTGCCAGCAGCCTTGACAGAGACAATGAGCAGTTCTTC
size: -; D: TRBD1; J: TRBJ1-5; V: TRBV19; CDR3: CASMGDRGDQPQHF; DNA: TGTGCCAGTATGGGGGACAGGGGAGATCAGCCCCAGCATTTT
size: -; D: -; J: TRBJ1-2; V: TRBV6-1; CDR3: CASSEAGGIDPSGYTF; DNA: TGTGCCAGCAGTGAAGCGGGAGGGATTGACCCTTCCGGCTACACCTTC
size: -; D: TRBD1; J: TRBJ2-2; V: TRBV29-1; CDR3: CSVEGQGAAGELFF; DNA: TGCAGCGTTGAAGGGCAGGGGGCGGCCGGGGAGCTGTTTTTT